The clone carrying this T cell receptor (beta chain) showed up many times. RNA transcripts served as the template for amplifying TCR beta CDR3 regions. Carried out on the TCR CDR3, a first-round RT-PCR used the HTBI primer set. Using its own MiXCR run on the multiplex PCR reads, TCRdb lists one record per CDR3 protein. Counted here are fewer than 600,000 distinct CDR3 sequences, about 15% occurring once; the ten biggest clones make up less than 20%. The CDR3 consists of 13 residues. Germline-derived CDR1 and CDR2 are LNHDA and SQIVND (reference sequence). V shed 4 bases and J shed 5 bases, with 9 bases lying between them. The source of the sample is a study of T cells in Graves' hyperthyroidism and ophthalmopathy. In the study overall: The blood sample was taken at first diagnosis, before treatment began.

Reasons for excluding patients were uncontrolled infection, other autoimmune disease, pregnancy or lactation. This chain links TRBV19 with TRBJ2-1; D is perhaps TRBD2 (5 bases). This TCR derives from a woman under 30 with Graves' hyperthyroidism. The sample consisted of blood. CDR3 region: CASSTRRDNEQFF. The CDR3 DNA follows: TGTGCCAGTAGTACGCGGCGGGACAATGAGCAGTTCTTC.